This T cell receptor (beta chain) came from a study of cytotoxic CD8 clonotypes in ibrutinib-treated CLL. On the study more broadly: Response specimens were obtained following a median treatment duration of around 12 months, with a range of 6 to 36. The sample average was approximately 280,000 productive templates and roughly 94,000 productive rearrangements.

Only in-frame clones appear in the TCRdb table, and some are missing; sequencing was by immunoSEQ multiplex PCR. The table lists tens of thousands of clones, roughly 83% of them singletons. The CDR3 is 14 amino acids. Germline CDR1 reads SQVTM; CDR2 reads ANQGSEA. Trimming at V came to 4 bases and at J to 5 bases, leaving 4 bases not matched to a gene. The input for sequencing was PBMCs, taken after 24 months of ibrutinib treatment. This chain joins TRBV29-1 and TRBJ2-2; TRBD1 matches 10 bases. The clonotype comes from a human donor with chronic lymphocytic leukemia. The CDR3 loop is CSVVGGQGTGELFF. CDR3 sequence (DNA): TGCAGCGTTGTAGGGGGACAGGGGACCGGGGAGCTGTTTTTT.